This TCR beta chain derives from a study of identical twins. TCRdb analysed the 5' RACE reads with MiXCR anew, one entry per CDR3 protein. The table records about 240,000 distinct CDR3 sequences, roughly 12% of them present only once. Whole-study findings and limits: In drawing conclusions, the study used cross-sectional statistical analysis and did not follow the same donors. Insertion counts were lower in abundant cord blood beta clonotypes, a trend that memory repertoires did not show.

About this clonotype itself: What it binds is unknown.

Germline values: CDR1 SGHTA, CDR2 FQGNSA. This CDR3 spans 16 amino acids. With V trimmed by 5 bases and J by 5 bases, 8 bases remained unmatched. These data also formed part of another study, on yellow fever vaccine responses in identical twins. From that paper: Reportedly, twins' vaccine T cell responses looked partly convergent and partly personalized.

V is TRBV7-2 and J is TRBJ2-1; 11 nucleotides align to TRBD2. Sample: memory (CD45RO+) T cells sorted from blood. This TCR derives from a woman younger than 30 in good health. CDR3 in DNA: TGTGCCAGCAGCCAAGTTGGGACTAGCGGTAACAATGAGCAGTTCTTC. Amino acids: CASSQVGTSGNNEQFF.